This T cell receptor (beta chain) was observed in a study of molecular identifiers for immune sequencing clone quantification. The germline gives CDR1 LNHDA, CDR2 SQIVND (reference sequence). CDR3 length: 11 residues. Trimming shortened V by 9 bases and J by 8 bases, and 11 bases separated the two germline ends. TCRdb reanalysed the PCR reads using MiXCR and keeps one entry per CDR3 protein. The sample lists over 550,000 distinct CDR3 sequences; 25% were seen once. Whole-study results and caveats: Spiked TCR RNA from one Jurkat cell reportedly showed up when mixed among 800,000 to 1,000,000 naive cells. Clones that had above 20 RNA copies took up over 97% of effector molecules but under 1% in naive cells. Identical TCR molecules that share a barcode could lead to an underestimation of highly expanded clone sizes.

The table lists this clonotype with a few counts. Its matching antigen is unknown. V and J are TRBV19 and TRBJ2-1; D may be TRBD2 (7 bases). This sequence originates from a human donor in good health. Some libraries in this study had Jurkat cell RNA spiked in. Source material: naive CD8+ T cells from blood, with Jurkat cell RNA spiked in. Subset noted: FACS-sorted CD8+CD4-CCR7+CD45RA+ naive T cells. The CDR3 nucleotides read TGTGCCAGCCCGGGGGGCCATGAGCAGTTCTTC. Translation gives CASPGGHEQFF. The full variable domain, with the rest looked up from reference TRBV19 and TRBJ2-1, is DGGITQSPKYLFRKEGQNVTLSCEQNLNHDAMYWYRQDPGQGLRLIYYSQIVNDFQKGDIAEGYSVSREKKESFPLTVTSAQKNPTAFYLCASPGGHEQFFGPGTRLTVL.